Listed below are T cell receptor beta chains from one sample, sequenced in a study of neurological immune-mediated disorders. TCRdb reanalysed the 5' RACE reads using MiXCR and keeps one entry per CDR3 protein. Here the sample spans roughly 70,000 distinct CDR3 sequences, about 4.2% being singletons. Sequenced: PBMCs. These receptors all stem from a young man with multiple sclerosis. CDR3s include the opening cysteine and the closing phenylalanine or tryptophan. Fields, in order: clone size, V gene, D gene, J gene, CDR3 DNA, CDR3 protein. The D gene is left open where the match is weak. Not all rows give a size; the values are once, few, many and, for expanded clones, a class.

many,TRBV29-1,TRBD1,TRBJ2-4,TGCAGCGTCGACGGGACAGGGGGCAACATTCAGTACTTC,CSVDGTGGNIQYF
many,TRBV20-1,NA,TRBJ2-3,TGCAGGACAACATACGGTTCCACAGATACGCAGTATTTT,CRTTYGSTDTQYF
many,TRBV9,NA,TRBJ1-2,TGTGCCAGCAGCCCGGCGGGAGGCTATGGCTACACCTTC,CASSPAGGYGYTF
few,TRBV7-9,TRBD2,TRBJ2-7,TGTGCCAGCGCCACCCTAGCGGGAACCTACGAGCAGTACTTC,CASATLAGTYEQYF
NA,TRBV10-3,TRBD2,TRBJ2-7,TGTGCCATCAGTGGGACTAGCGGGGGGGATCCTTACGAGCAGTACTTC,CAISGTSGGDPYEQYF
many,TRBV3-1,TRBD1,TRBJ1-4,TGTGCCAGCAGCCCACAGGGGGCGACTAATGAAAAACTGTTTTTT,CASSPQGATNEKLFF
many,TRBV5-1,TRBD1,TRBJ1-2,TGCGCCAGCAGCTGGAGCGGGGACAGGGGCTATGGCTACACCTTC,CASSWSGDRGYGYTF
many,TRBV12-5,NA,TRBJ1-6,TGTGCTAGTGGTGGACCGACAGCTTATAATTCACCCCTCCACTTT,CASGGPTAYNSPLHF
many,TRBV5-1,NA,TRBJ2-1,TGCGCCAGCAAGGCGGGGGCCAACTCCTACAATGAGCAGTTCTTC,CASKAGANSYNEQFF
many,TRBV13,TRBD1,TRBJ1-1,TGTGCCAGCAGCCGAGCTACAGGGGGAAGAGGCACTGAAGCTTTCTTT,CASSRATGGRGTEAFF
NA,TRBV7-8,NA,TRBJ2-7,TGTGCCAGCAGCCCTGTCTCCTCCTACGAGCAGTACTTC,CASSPVSSYEQYF
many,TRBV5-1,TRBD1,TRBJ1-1,TGCGCCAGCAGCAACTCCGGGACAGGGCCTCGCGGGGCTTTCTTT,CASSNSGTGPRGAFF